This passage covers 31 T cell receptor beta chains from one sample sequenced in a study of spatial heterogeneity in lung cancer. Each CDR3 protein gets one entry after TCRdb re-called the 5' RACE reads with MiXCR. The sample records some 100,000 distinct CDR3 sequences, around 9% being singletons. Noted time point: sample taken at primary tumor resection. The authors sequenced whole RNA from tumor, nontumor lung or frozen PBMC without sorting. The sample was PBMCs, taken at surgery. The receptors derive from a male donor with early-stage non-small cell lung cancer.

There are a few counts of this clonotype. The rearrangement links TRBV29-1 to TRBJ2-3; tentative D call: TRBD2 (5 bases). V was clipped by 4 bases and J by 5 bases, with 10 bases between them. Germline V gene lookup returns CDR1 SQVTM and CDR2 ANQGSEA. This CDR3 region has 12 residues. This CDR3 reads CSVARVEDTQYF. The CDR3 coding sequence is TGCAGCGTTGCGCGGGTGGAAGATACGCAGTATTTT.

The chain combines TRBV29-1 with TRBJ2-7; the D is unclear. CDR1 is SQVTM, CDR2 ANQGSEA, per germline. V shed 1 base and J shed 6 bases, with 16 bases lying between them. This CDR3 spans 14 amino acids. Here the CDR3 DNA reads TGCAGCGTTGAAGTTGGTTGGGTGGGAAGCGAGCAGTACTTC. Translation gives CSVEVGWVGSEQYF.

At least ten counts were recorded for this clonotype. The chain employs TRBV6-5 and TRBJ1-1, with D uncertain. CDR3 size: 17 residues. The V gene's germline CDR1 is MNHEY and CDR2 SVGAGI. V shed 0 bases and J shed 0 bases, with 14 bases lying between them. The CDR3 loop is CASSYSNPLDVNTEAFF. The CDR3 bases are TGTGCCAGCAGTTACTCAAACCCTTTAGACGTGAACACTGAAGCTTTCTTT.

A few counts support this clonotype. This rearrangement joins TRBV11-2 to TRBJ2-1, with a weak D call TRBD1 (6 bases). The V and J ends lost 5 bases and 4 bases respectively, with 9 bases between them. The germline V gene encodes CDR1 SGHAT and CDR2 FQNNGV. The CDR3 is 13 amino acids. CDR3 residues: CASSRQEYNEQFF. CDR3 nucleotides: TGTGCCAGCAGCCGACAGGAGTACAATGAGCAGTTCTTC.

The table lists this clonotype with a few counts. CDR3 DNA sequence: TGCAGTGCTAGAGATCCGAACGCTTTGGTCCACAATGAGCAGTTCTTC. Encoded protein: CSARDPNALVHNEQFF. J is TRBJ2-1 and V is TRBV20-1; D remains unclear. Germline assignment: CDR1 DFQATT and CDR2 SNEGSKA (reference sequence). The CDR3 spans 16 residues. Trimming shortened V by 0 bases and J by 5 bases, and 17 bases separated the two germline ends.

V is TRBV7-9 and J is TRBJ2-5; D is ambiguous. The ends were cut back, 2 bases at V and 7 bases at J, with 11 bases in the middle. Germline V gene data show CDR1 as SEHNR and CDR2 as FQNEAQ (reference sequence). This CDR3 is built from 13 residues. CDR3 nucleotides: TGTGCCAGCAGCTTAAGTGAGACTTCGACCCAGTACTTC. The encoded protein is CASSLSETSTQYF.

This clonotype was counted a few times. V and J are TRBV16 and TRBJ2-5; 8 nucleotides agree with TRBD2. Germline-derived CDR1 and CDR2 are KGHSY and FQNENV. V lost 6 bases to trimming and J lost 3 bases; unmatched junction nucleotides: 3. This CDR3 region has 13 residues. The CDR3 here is CASSLTSEETQYF. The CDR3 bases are TGTGCCAGCAGTCTGACTAGCGAAGAGACCCAGTACTTC. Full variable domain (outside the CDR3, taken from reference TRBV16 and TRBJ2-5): GEEVAQTPKHLVRGEGQKAKLYCAPIKGHSYVFWYQQVLKNEFKFLISFQNENVFDETGMPKERFSAKCLPNSPCSLEIQATKLEDSAVYFCASSLTSEETQYFGPGTRLLVL.

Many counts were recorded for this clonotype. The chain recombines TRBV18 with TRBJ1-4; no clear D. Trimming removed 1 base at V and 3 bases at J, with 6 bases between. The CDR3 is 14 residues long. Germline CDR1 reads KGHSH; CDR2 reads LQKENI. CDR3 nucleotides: TGTGCCAGCTCACCACAAAGGGCTAATGAAAAACTGTTTTTT. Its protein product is CASSPQRANEKLFF.

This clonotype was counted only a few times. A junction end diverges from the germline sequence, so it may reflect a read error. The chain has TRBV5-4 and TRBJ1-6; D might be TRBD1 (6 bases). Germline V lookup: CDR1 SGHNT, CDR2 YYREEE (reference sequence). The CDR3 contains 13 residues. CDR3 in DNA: TGTGCCAGCAGATTGGACAGCGCATCGCCCCTCCACTTT. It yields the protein CASRLDSASPLHF.

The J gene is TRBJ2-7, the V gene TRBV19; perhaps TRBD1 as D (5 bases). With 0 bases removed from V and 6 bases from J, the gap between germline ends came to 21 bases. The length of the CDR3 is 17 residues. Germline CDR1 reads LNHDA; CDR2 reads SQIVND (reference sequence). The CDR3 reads CASSIDPDSLGFREQYF. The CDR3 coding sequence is TGTGCCAGTAGTATAGATCCCGACAGCTTAGGATTTCGCGAGCAGTACTTC.

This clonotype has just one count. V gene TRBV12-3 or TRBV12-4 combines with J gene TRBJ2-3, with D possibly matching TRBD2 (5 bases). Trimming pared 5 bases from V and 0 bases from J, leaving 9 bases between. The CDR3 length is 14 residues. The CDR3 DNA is TGTGCCAGCAGTGCTGAGCGGAGCACAGATACGCAGTATTTT. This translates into CASSAERSTDTQYF.

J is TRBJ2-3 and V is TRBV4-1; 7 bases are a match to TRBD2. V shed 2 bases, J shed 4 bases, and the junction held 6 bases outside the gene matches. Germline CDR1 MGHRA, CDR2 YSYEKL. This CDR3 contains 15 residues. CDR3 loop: CASSQSAGVADTQYF. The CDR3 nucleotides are TGCGCCAGCAGCCAATCTGCGGGAGTGGCAGATACGCAGTATTTT.

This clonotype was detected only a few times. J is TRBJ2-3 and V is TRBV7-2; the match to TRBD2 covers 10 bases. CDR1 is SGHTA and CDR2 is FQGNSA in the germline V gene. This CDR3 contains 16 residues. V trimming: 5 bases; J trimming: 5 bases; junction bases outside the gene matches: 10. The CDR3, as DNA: TGTGCCAGCAGCCCCGGGGGAGCGGGGGGGCGAGATACGCAGTATTTT. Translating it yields CASSPGGAGGRDTQYF.

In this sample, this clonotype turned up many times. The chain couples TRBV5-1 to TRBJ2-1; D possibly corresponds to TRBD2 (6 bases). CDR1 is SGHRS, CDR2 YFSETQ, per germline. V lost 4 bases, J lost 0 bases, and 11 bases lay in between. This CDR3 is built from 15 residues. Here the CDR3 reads CASSISGSSYNEQFF. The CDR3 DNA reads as TGCGCCAGCAGCATTAGCGGAAGCTCCTACAATGAGCAGTTCTTC.

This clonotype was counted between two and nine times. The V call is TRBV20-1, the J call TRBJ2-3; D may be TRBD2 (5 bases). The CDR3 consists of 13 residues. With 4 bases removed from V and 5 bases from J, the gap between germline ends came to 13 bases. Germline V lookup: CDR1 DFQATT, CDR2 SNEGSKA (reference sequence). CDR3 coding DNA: TGCAGTGCTACCCAGGCAGGAGGAGATACGCAGTATTTT. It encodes CSATQAGGDTQYF.

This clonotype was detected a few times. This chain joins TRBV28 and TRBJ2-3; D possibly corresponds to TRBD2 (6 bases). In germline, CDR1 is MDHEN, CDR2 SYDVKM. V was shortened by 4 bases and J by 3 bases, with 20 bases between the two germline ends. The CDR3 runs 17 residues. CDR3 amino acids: CASSSNRISGLTDTQYF. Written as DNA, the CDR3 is TGTGCCAGCAGTTCAAACCGAATTAGCGGTCTAACAGATACGCAGTATTTT.

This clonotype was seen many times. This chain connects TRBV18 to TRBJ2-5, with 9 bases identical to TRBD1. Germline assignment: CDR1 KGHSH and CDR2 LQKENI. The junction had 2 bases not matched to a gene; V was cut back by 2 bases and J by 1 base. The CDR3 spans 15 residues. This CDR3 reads CASSPRTGAQETQYF. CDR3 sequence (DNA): TGTGCCAGCTCACCAAGGACAGGGGCCCAAGAGACCCAGTACTTC.

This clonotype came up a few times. CDR3 in DNA: TGTGCCAGCACCTTAACTCCCCAGGGGAGCTCCTATAATTCACCCCTCCACTTT. Residues: CASTLTPQGSSYNSPLHF. This chain uses TRBV2 with TRBJ1-6; TRBD1 is a possible D gene (6 bases). Germline values: CDR1 SNHLY, CDR2 FYNNEI. V gave up 7 bases and J gave up 0 bases, with 19 bases separating them. This CDR3 spans 18 amino acids.

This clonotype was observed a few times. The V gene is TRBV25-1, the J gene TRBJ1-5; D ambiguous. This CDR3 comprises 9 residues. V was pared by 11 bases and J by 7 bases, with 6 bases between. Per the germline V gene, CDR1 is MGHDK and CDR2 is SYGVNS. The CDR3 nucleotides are TGTGCCGCGGGGCAGCCCCAGCATTTT. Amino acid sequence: CAAGQPQHF.

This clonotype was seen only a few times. The CDR3 DNA is TGTGCCAGCAGCTTAACGTATGGGAACACTGAAGCTTTCTTT. Its protein product is CASSLTYGNTEAFF. The chain combines TRBV7-8 with TRBJ1-1; no definite D call. V lost 2 bases and J lost 1, with 8 bases in between. Germline lookup yields CDR1 SGHVS and CDR2 FQNEAQ. The CDR3 runs to 14 residues.

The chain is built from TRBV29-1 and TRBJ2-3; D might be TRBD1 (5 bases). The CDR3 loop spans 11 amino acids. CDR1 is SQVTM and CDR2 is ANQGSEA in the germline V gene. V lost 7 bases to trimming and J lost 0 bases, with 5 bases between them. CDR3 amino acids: CSGQSTDTQYF. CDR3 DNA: TGCAGCGGACAGAGCACAGATACGCAGTATTTT.

The CDR3 DNA is TGTGCCAGCAGGGGAGGAGGGTATAGCAAAAACATTCAGTACTTC. It codes for CASRGGGYSKNIQYF. The J gene is TRBJ2-4, the V gene TRBV6-1; D perhaps matches TRBD2 (6 bases). This CDR3 has 15 residues. Per germline, CDR1 MNHNS and CDR2 SASEGT. The V and J ends lost 6 bases and 3 bases respectively, with 15 bases between them.

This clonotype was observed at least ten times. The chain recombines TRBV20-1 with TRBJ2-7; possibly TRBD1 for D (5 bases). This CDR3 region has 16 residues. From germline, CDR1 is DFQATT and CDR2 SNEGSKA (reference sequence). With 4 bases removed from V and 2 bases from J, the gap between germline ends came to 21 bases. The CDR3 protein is CSATQGLSVVPYEQYF. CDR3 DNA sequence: TGCAGTGCTACCCAGGGATTGTCCGTGGTCCCCTACGAGCAGTACTTC.

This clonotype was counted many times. CDR3 DNA: TGCAGTGCTTGGTATCGACAGGCCTACACCTTC. As protein: CSAWYRQAYTF. V is TRBV20-1 and J is TRBJ1-2; tentative D call: TRBD1 (6 bases). The CDR3 has 11 residues. Trimming took off 5 bases at V and 10 bases at J, with 14 bases between the two ends. Germline CDR1 and CDR2: DFQATT and SNEGSKA (reference sequence).

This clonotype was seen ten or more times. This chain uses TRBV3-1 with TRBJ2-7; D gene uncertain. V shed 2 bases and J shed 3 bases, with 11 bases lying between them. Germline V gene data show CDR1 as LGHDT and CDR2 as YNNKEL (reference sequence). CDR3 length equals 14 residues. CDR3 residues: CASSQRGRNYEQYF. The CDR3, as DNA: TGTGCCAGCAGCCAACGAGGCCGAAACTACGAGCAGTACTTC.

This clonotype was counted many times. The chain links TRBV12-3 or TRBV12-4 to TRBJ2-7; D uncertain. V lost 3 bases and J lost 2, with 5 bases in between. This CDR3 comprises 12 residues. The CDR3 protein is CASSFDPYEQYF. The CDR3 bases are TGTGCCAGCAGTTTTGATCCCTACGAGCAGTACTTC.

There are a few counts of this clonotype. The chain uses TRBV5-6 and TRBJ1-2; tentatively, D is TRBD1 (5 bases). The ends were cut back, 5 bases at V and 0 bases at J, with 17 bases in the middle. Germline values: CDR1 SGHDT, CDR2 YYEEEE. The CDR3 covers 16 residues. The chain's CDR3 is CASRDITGPANYGYTF. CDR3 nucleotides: TGTGCCAGCAGGGATATAACAGGACCCGCTAACTATGGCTACACCTTC. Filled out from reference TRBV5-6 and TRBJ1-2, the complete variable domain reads DAGVTQSPTHLIKTRGQQVTLRCSPKSGHDTVSWYQQALGQGPQFIFQYYEEEERQRGNFPDRFSGHQFPNYSSELNVNALLLGDSALYLCASRDITGPANYGYTFGSGTRLTVV.

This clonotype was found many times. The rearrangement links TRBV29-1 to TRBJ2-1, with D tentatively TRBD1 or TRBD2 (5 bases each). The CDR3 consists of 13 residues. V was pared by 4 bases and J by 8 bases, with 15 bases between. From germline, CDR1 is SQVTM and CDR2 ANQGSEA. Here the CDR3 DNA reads TGCAGCGTTGCTCGGGGCCCCAGGGATGAGCAGTTCTTC. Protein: CSVARGPRDEQFF.

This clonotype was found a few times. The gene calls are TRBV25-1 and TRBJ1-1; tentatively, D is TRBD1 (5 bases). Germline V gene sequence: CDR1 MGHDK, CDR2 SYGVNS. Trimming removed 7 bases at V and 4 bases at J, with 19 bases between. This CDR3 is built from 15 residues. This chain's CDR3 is CASNSWGREGTEAFF. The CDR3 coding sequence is TGTGCCAGCAACTCCTGGGGGAGGGAAGGCACTGAAGCTTTCTTT. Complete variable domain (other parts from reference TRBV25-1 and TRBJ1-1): EADIYQTPRYLVIGTGKKITLECSQTMGHDKMYWYQQDPGMELHLIHYSYGVNSTEKGDLSSESTVSRIRTEHFPLTLESARPSHTSQYLCASNSWGREGTEAFFGQGTRLTVV.

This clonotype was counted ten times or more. CDR3 sequence (DNA): TGCAGCGTTACTTTTACCCTGGGGGGGTCAGATACGCAGTATTTT. This sequence encodes CSVTFTLGGSDTQYF. This sequence joins TRBV29-1 and TRBJ2-3, with TRBD2 matching 7 bases. Germline V gene sequence: CDR1 SQVTM, CDR2 ANQGSEA. V gave up 5 bases and J gave up 4 bases; unmatched junction bases: 12. The length of the CDR3 is 15 residues.

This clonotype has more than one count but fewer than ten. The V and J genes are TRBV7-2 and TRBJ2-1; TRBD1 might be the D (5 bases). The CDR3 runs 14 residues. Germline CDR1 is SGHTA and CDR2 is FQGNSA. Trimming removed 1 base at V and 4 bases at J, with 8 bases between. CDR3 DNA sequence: TGTGCCAGCAGCTTAGAGACAGTTTACAATGAGCAGTTCTTC. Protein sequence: CASSLETVYNEQFF.